This section outlines one TCR beta chain sequence together with its context. Its antigen remains unidentified. The data originate from a study of lymphopenia after photon versus proton radiotherapy. Study-wide results and limits: Post-nadir TCR diversity decline inversely tracked overall survival among those who died. Relative stability marked proton patients; photon patients lost diversity and naive cells.

Germline values: CDR1 SGHAT, CDR2 FQNNGV. The CDR3 has 12 amino acids. The germline V and J ends were trimmed by 3 bases and 7 bases, with 7 bases remaining between them. Clones were sequenced by immunoSEQ multiplex PCR, and TCRdb holds only the in-frame ones, with some missing. Of approximately 150,000 clones listed, about nine tenths are singletons. The receptor comes from a man aged 45-60 years with gastric cancer. This specimen consisted of peripheral blood, obtained from a patient treated with photon-based radiotherapy. The rearrangement links TRBV11-2 to TRBJ2-1; D unclear. CDR3 sequence: CASSFSVNEQFF. CDR3 DNA: TGTGCCAGCAGCTTCTCGGTAAATGAGCAGTTCTTC.